This T cell receptor (beta chain) was observed in a study of blood T cell repertoires in COVID-19 (TCRdb year 2020). Concerning the study at large: The collaborator samples originated in the United States, Italy and Spain and spanned the acute and convalescent phases of COVID-19. Subjects who had been exposed to COVID-19, were actively infected with it, or had recovered from it provided the deeply sampled blood TCRbeta repertoires that made up the dataset. The samples were drawn from two sources: the first 160 participants of the ongoing ImmuneRACE study, and about 1,300 subjects contributed by 6 global collaborators. The prospective study material was composed of cDNA or gDNA derived from T cells, B-cell-depleted T cells, or PBMCs. HLA class I and class II types, where available, came from metadata supplied by the sample provider rather than from assay-based typing. Sample metadata almost always included a de-identified subject ID, COVID-19 status, age in years and sex. The repertoires were released in a freely available public database intended as a resource for research on the immune response to SARS-CoV-2. The investigation overall reported the following: The quantity of clinical and demographic metadata differed by source and by participant and was supplied without curation.

The CDR3 goes from the cysteine to the phenylalanine over 12 residues. The retained sequence is limited to the CDR3, 36 bases, with the frame set at the first base. CDR1 is given as SGHTA and CDR2 as FQGNSA, both from the germline V gene. V loses 1 base of germline sequence and J loses 8 bases, and the interval between the two ends is 8 bases. TCRbeta CDR3 regions were amplified from genomic DNA by means of the immunoSEQ Assay, a bias-controlled multiplex PCR. Turning to the authors' computational methods: Nucleated cell counts per sample were estimated from amplification of reference gene primers within the assay. To quantify the absolute abundance of each unique TCRbeta CDR3 rearrangement, sequence reads were collapsed and filtered. Productive Simpson clonality was computed per sample as the square root of Simpson's diversity index over productive rearrangements. Entries here come from immuneACCESS through TCRdb and include only in-frame sequences with V and J called. Some clones fail to appear in such tables; in the studies checked, an unresolved V gene covers under half of the shortfall, and the cause of the remainder is unknown. V and J calls and clone size follow that table, whereas D and trimming were derived from the DNA. This sample has fewer than 200,000 clones in its table, and around 90% of those were observed once. The leading ten clones occupy approximately 9.4% of the sample.

Enrolling through a virtual design, the prospective study's participants ranged in age from roughly 18 to 89 years and lived across 24 United States geographic areas. Cohort assignment in the prospective study relied on participant-reported clinical history from a screening survey and a study questionnaire. For ImmuneRACE Cohort 3, a participant was defined as recovered based on two consecutive negative NP/OP PCR tests, clearance by a healthcare professional, or resolution of symptoms. Each participant in the prospective study had whole blood, serum and a nasopharyngeal or oropharyngeal swab collected by mobile phlebotomists. Participants in the prospective study had the option to provide additional blood draws and questionnaires over an approximately two-month period. Before DNA extraction, blood samples from the prospective study were shipped at room temperature or frozen. For this clone: The clone's antigen remains unknown. No base-level quality is on record; no much larger clone is a single base apart.

This sequence uses TRBV7-2 and TRBJ1-2; the D gene is not confidently resolved. The TCR was taken from a woman younger than 30 who had recovered from COVID-19. The specimen sequenced was PBMCs or T cells enriched from blood (not recorded which). The nucleotide sequence reads as follows: TGTGCCAGCAGCTTAGGGCCAAACGGCTACACCTTC. It translates as CASSLGPNGYTF.